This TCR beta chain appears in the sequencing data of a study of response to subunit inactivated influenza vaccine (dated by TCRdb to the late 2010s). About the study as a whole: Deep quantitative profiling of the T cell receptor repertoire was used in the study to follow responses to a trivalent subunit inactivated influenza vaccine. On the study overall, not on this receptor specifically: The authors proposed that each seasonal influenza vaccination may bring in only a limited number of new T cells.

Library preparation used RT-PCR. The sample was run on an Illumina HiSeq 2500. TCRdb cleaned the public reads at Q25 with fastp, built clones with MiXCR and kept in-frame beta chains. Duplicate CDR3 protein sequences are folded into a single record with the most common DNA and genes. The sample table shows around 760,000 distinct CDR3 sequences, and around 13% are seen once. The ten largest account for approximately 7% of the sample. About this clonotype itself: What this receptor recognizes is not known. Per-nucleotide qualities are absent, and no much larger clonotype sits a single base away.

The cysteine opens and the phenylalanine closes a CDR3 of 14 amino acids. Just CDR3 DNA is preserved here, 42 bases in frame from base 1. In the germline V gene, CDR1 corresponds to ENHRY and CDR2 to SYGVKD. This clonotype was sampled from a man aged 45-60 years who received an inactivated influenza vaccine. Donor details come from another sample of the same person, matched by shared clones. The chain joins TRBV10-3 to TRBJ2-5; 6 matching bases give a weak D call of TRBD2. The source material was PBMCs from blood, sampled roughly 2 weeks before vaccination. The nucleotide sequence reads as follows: TGTGCAGCTTCACGTGTGGGTGGAGGGGAGACCCAGTACTTC. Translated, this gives CAASRVGGGETQYF.